These T cell receptor beta chains were read from a single sample in a study of T cell changes during pregnancy in multiple sclerosis. The table came from immunoSEQ multiplex PCR; TCRdb's copy has only in-frame clones and leaves some out. The table records 45,000 to 55,000 clones, roughly 92% of them present only once. The input for sequencing was CD4+ T cells from peripheral blood mononuclear cells, taken in the second trimester of pregnancy. The receptor set was obtained from a female donor in good health, enrolled as a control in a pregnancy study. Each CDR3 is given without its conserved first and last residue.

V gene	J gene	CDR3 protein
TRBV28	TRBJ1-1	ASRGGYTEAF
TRBV7-8	TRBJ1-2	ASSLPGVAGYT
TRBV7-2	TRBJ2-5	ASSLAVSETQY
TRBV11-2	TRBJ1-6	ASSQWTGGSYNSPLH
TRBV11-3	TRBJ2-7	ASSLLGGHEQY
TRBV27	TRBJ2-7	ASSPLGGYEQY
TRBV28	TRBJ1-2	ASGPEGYGYT
TRBV7-9	TRBJ1-5	ASSLVYGSDRNQPQH
TRBV11-2	TRBJ1-2	ASSSYRQGKGYGYT
TRBV15	TRBJ1-5	ATSRVEGNQPQH
TRBV5-1	TRBJ2-5	ASSLLGQAEETQY
TRBV23-1	TRBJ1-1	AIGRVSVACGEAF
TRBV6-1	TRBJ2-3	ASSESASGSTDTQY
TRBV27	TRBJ1-1	ASSSQASGAF
TRBV27	TRBJ2-3	ASRLNISTQY
TRBV28	TRBJ1-2	ASSRGNYGYT
TRBV30	TRBJ2-5	AWSVVRGETQY
TRBV6-5	TRBJ2-7	ASRVASGYEQY
TRBV7-2	TRBJ2-2	ASSTPSVIGELF
TRBV19	TRBJ2-2	ASSIAGRDAGELF
TRBV6-4	TRBJ2-3	ASSDSGTSGRNTQY
TRBV7-9	TRBJ1-2	ASSLQESRGYT
TRBV19	TRBJ2-2	ASSRLAVNTGELF
TRBV4-2	TRBJ2-1	ASSQDPQTSGRANEQF
TRBV4-1	TRBJ2-7	ASSQVLGLQY
TRBV27	TRBJ2-5	ASGRETQY
TRBV7-2	TRBJ1-4	ASSLALGLDEKLF
TRBV11-1	TRBJ2-7	ASSPWEGYSYEQY
TRBV6-1	TRBJ2-4	ASSGQSKNIQY
TRBV11-2	TRBJ2-1	ASSFSLASNEQF
TRBV5-1	TRBJ1-6	ASSLESGAGSSPLH
TRBV5-1	TRBJ2-3	ASSLEHTDTQY
TRBV20-1	TRBJ2-5	SARDRTTQY
TRBV28	TRBJ1-2	ASRRGGQGGYT
TRBV2	TRBJ1-2	ASSATENYGYT
TRBV7-2	TRBJ2-5	ASSLGGGRVETQY
TRBV28	TRBJ2-2	ASSGGPGQAKLAGNTGELF
TRBV5-1	TRBJ2-7	ASSLDNTYEQY
TRBV28	TRBJ1-2	ASSFSGAVNYGYT
TRBV28	TRBJ2-7	ASSGSPSPYEQY
TRBV27	TRBJ2-1	ASSLGTTPSEQF
TRBV7-2	TRBJ2-1	ASSLGLLTYNEQF
TRBV9	TRBJ2-7	ASSADRGTEQY
TRBV29-1	TRBJ2-3	SARTTGTSSTDTQY
TRBV5-1	TRBJ2-3	ASSSLRTDTQY
TRBV14	TRBJ1-1	ASSQRGGTEAF
TRBV2	TRBJ1-1	ASSQGGSTEAF
TRBV10-3	TRBJ1-1	AISDVGSVNTEAF
TRBV7-2	TRBJ1-1	ASSLQGENTEAF
TRBV28	TRBJ2-3	ASSPSRHGRGDTQY
TRBV28	TRBJ2-3	ASSLDRVGDTQY
TRBV6-5	TRBJ2-1	ASSLRPSDEQF
TRBV7-2	TRBJ2-2	ASSPFSPGELF
TRBV13	TRBJ2-3	ASSLGSNTQY
TRBV11-2	TRBJ1-3	ASSLDLLAFSGNTIY
TRBV6-4	TRBJ1-2	ASSDITGNGYT